The T cell receptor beta chain described here comes from a study of radiation and T cells in renal cell carcinoma. Time point noted: baseline pretreatment blood. The treatment is: 15 Gy SBRT to primary tumor, nephrectomy 4 weeks later. This clone has just one count. The assay was immunoSEQ multiplex PCR, and TCRdb's table has in-frame clones only and misses some. In the table there are about 140,000 clones, less than 85% of which are singletons. V was pared by 6 bases and J by 5 bases, with 20 bases between. The germline CDR1 and CDR2 sequences are SGHRS and YFSETQ. CDR3 length equals 15 residues. The material was blood, obtained from a patient whose treatment included radiotherapy and nephrectomy. This TCR came from a woman aged 50 to 65 with renal cell carcinoma. The chain links TRBV5-1 to TRBJ1-1; tentative D call: TRBD1 (5 bases). The CDR3 nucleotides are TGCGCCAGCAACCTGGGTCCAGGGCAGGAAACTGAAGCTTTCTTT. Amino acid sequence: CASNLGPGQETEAFF.